Each of the 20 T cell receptor beta chains below was sequenced from the same sample in a study of vaccination effects on CD4 cells after COVID-19 (dated 2022 in TCRdb). The ViraFEST assay stimulated PBMC with viral peptide pools and then used TCR sequencing to identify antigen-specific CD4+ T cell clonotypes by expansion. After less than 13 days of culture, CD4+ T cells were isolated with the EasySep CD4+ T cell isolation kit. The absence of prior SARS-CoV-2 infection in healthy vaccine recipients was confirmed by negative nucleocapsid antibodies before and after vaccination. Libraries came from the immunoSEQ multiplex PCR assay. The table comes from immuneACCESS by way of TCRdb, which keeps in-frame sequences with V and J called. Part of the clones is missing from these tables; in studies checked, under half for an unresolved V gene and the rest for unknown reasons. The sample contains roughly 35,000 clones, roughly 72% of them found a single time. More than 25% of the sample is held by the ten biggest clonotypes.

What these receptors recognize is not known. Sequenced material: CD4+ T cells from PBMCs cultured with HCoV-OC43 spike peptides, taken before COVID-19 vaccination. This specimen's cell subset or site label, interpreted: HCoV-OC43 spike overlapping peptide pool stimulation. The receptor set was obtained from a human donor who received a COVID-19 vaccine.

This clone has only one observation. The V and J genes are TRBV30 and TRBJ1-1; TRBD1 is a possible D gene (5 bases). Per germline, CDR1 GTSNPN and CDR2 SVGIG (reference sequence). V was trimmed by 3 bases and J by 5 bases, leaving 19 bases between them. The CDR3 consists of 15 residues. CDR3 sequence (DNA): TGTGCCTGGAGGGGGCCCCTGGGGGTGGTGACTGAAGCTTTCTTT. Amino acids: CAWRGPLGVVTEAFF.

The V call is TRBV11-2, the J call TRBJ1-1; D unresolved. V was pared by 5 bases and J by 7 bases, with 8 bases between. Germline assignment: CDR1 SGHAT and CDR2 FQNNGV. The CDR3 is made up of 11 amino acids. The CDR3: CASSRTSEAFF. The CDR3 nucleotides are TGTGCCAGCAGCCGTACAAGTGAAGCTTTCTTT.

The rearrangement links TRBV9 to TRBJ1-3; D is unclear. With 0 bases removed from V and 0 bases from J, the gap between germline ends came to 7 bases. CDR3 length equals 15 residues. Germline V gene lookup returns CDR1 SGDLS and CDR2 YYNGEE. The CDR3 is CASSVVPNSGNTIYF. CDR3 nucleotides: TGTGCCAGCAGCGTAGTACCCAACTCTGGAAACACCATATATTTT. The complete variable domain, with remaining parts taken from reference TRBV9 and TRBJ1-3, reads DSGVTQTPKHLITATGQRVTLRCSPRSGDLSVYWYQQSLDQGLQFLIQYYNGEERAKGNILERFSAQQFPDLHSELNLSSLELGDSALYFCASSVVPNSGNTIYFGEGSWLTVV.

The V call is TRBV19, the J call TRBJ1-2, with 11 bases lining up with TRBD1. The germline CDR1 and CDR2 sequences are LNHDA and SQIVND (reference sequence). The CDR3 extends over 14 amino acids. V was pared by 4 bases and J by 6 bases, with 4 bases of the junction left unmatched. The CDR3 region has the DNA TGTGCCAGTAGTAAGCCGGACAGGGGGCATGGCTACACCTTC. Its protein product is CASSKPDRGHGYTF. The complete variable domain, with remaining parts taken from reference TRBV19 and TRBJ1-2, reads DGGITQSPKYLFRKEGQNVTLSCEQNLNHDAMYWYRQDPGQGLRLIYYSQIVNDFQKGDIAEGYSVSREKKESFPLTVTSAQKNPTAFYLCASSKPDRGHGYTFGSGTRLTVV.

V and J are TRBV19 and TRBJ1-1; TRBD1 matches 11 bases. The V segment lost 4 bases and the J segment 6 bases; nucleotides outside the gene matches: 4. Germline V gene lookup returns CDR1 LNHDA and CDR2 SQIVND (reference sequence). The CDR3 covers 14 residues. The CDR3 loop reads CASSRGQGAPEAFF. CDR3 sequence (DNA): TGTGCCAGTAGTAGAGGACAGGGGGCCCCTGAAGCTTTCTTT.

The V gene is TRBV5-1, the J gene TRBJ2-7; D is possibly TRBD1 (6 bases). The germline V gene has CDR1 SGHRS and CDR2 YFSETQ. The CDR3 totals 15 residues. The V gene lost 3 bases and the J gene lost 7 bases, with 20 bases spanning the gap. The CDR3 loop reads CASSSSFGQFGEQYF. CDR3 coding DNA: TGCGCCAGCAGCTCCTCTTTCGGACAGTTTGGGGAGCAGTACTTC.

This chain connects TRBV19 to TRBJ2-7; 7 nucleotides align to TRBD2. Germline loops: CDR1 LNHDA, CDR2 SQIVND (reference sequence). The CDR3 consists of 12 residues. The CDR3 sequence: CGIRRGSYEQYF. CDR3 in DNA: TGTGGTATCCGGCGGGGGTCCTACGAGCAGTACTTC.

J is TRBJ2-3 and V is TRBV5-4; 7 nucleotides match TRBD1. CDR1 is SGHNT, CDR2 YYREEE, per germline (reference sequence). J was trimmed by 3 bases and V by 5 bases; bases with no gene match: 9. The CDR3 consists of 15 residues. CDR3 nucleotide sequence: TGTGCCAGCAGGATGGGGGACAGTTATACAGATACGCAGTATTTT. The encoded protein is CASRMGDSYTDTQYF.

This sequence joins TRBV30 and TRBJ1-6; D is ambiguous. The V gene lost 5 bases and the J gene lost 5 bases, with 7 bases spanning the gap. The CDR3 runs 12 residues. Germline assignment: CDR1 GTSNPN and CDR2 SVGIG (reference sequence). This CDR3 reads CAWLRDNSPLHF. DNA of the CDR3: TGTGCCTGGTTAAGGGATAATTCACCCCTCCACTTT.

The chain joins TRBV12-3 or TRBV12-4 to TRBJ2-1; either TRBD1 or TRBD2 may supply D (6 bases each). The CDR3 runs 12 residues. The V and J ends lost 7 bases and 6 bases respectively, with 10 bases between them. The CDR3 DNA sequence: TGTGCCAGCACCAAGGGGGGCAATGAGCAGTTCTTC. It specifies CASTKGGNEQFF.

The chain has TRBV7-8 and TRBJ2-5; 10 bases are a match to TRBD2. Germline assignment: CDR1 SGHVS and CDR2 FQNEAQ. With V trimmed by 5 bases and J by 3 bases, 15 bases remained unmatched. This CDR3 comprises 18 residues. DNA for the CDR3: TGTGCCAGCAGCCGAGATCGGGGGGCTAGCGGGGGTAAAGAGACCCAGTACTTC. It specifies CASSRDRGASGGKETQYF.

The chain has TRBV12-3 or TRBV12-4 and TRBJ2-7; TRBD2 is a possible D gene (5 bases). This CDR3 is 13 amino acids long. V lost 6 bases, J lost 0 bases, and 9 bases lay in between. The CDR3 loop reads CASSTGFSYEQYF. CDR3 DNA sequence: TGTGCCAGCAGCACGGGATTCTCCTACGAGCAGTACTTC.

This clone came up a few times. The rearrangement joins TRBV20-1 to TRBJ2-7; no clear D. Trimming cost V 3 bases and J 4 bases, with 7 bases left between them. This CDR3 has 11 residues. Germline CDR1 is DFQATT and CDR2 is SNEGSKA (reference sequence). CDR3 amino acids: CSASRGYEQYF. In DNA form, the CDR3 reads TGCAGTGCTAGTAGAGGTTACGAGCAGTACTTC.

The rearrangement joins TRBV2 to TRBJ2-1, with D unresolved. Trimming stripped 6 bases from V and 5 bases from J, with 11 bases between. The CDR3 has 13 amino acids. Germline V gene lookup returns CDR1 SNHLY and CDR2 FYNNEI. The CDR3 sequence is CASRMDVNNEQFF. For the CDR3, the DNA is TGTGCCAGCAGAATGGACGTAAACAATGAGCAGTTCTTC.

The chain is built from TRBV11-2 and TRBJ2-3; D is possibly TRBD2 (5 bases). The CDR3 spans 16 residues. The V end lost 5 bases, the J end lost 2 bases, and 17 bases lay between the germline ends. In germline, CDR1 is SGHAT, CDR2 FQNNGV. CDR3 bases: TGTGCCAGCAGCCCTCCTGGAGGTACAGCCACAGATACGCAGTATTTT. Protein sequence: CASSPPGGTATDTQYF.

In its sample, this clone was seen once. The V and J genes are TRBV10-3 and TRBJ1-1; D unresolved. Trimming pared 3 bases from V and 0 bases from J, leaving 5 bases between. The CDR3 runs 13 residues. Per germline, CDR1 ENHRY and CDR2 SYGVKD. The CDR3 is CAISDTLNTEAFF. CDR3 DNA sequence: TGTGCCATCAGTGACACTTTGAACACTGAAGCTTTCTTT.

V is TRBV12-5 and J is TRBJ2-7; D is uncertain. The germline V gene encodes CDR1 LGHNT and CDR2 FRNRAP. The CDR3 contains 16 residues. Trimming took 7 bases from V and 0 from J, leaving 19 bases between them. CDR3 residues: CASAPPRGLSSYEQYF. As DNA, the CDR3 is TGTGCTAGTGCCCCCCCTCGTGGTTTGAGCTCCTACGAGCAGTACTTC. Filled out from reference TRBV12-5 and TRBJ2-7, the complete variable domain reads DARVTQTPRHKVTEMGQEVTMRCQPILGHNTVFWYRQTMMQGLELLAYFRNRAPLDDSGMPKDRFSAEMPDATLATLKIQPSEPRDSAVYFCASAPPRGLSSYEQYFGPGTRLTVT.

This chain joins TRBV6-5 and TRBJ2-7; D uncertain. V was shortened by 5 bases and J by 12 bases, with 20 bases between the two germline ends. Germline V gene sequence: CDR1 MNHEY, CDR2 SVGAGI. The CDR3 runs to 13 residues. In nucleotides, the CDR3 is TGTGCCAGCAGTCCCCATTCCCGGGTGAAGCCGTACTTC. It codes for CASSPHSRVKPYF.

The chain links TRBV21-1 to TRBJ2-2; TRBD1 was called by the table and not checked on the DNA. TRBV21-1 is labeled a pseudogene. This CDR3 has 14 residues. The CDR3 loop is CANSGQLNTGELFF. Written as DNA, the CDR3 is TGTGCCAACTCGGGACAACTCAACACCGGGGAGCTGTTTTTT.

The chain has TRBV30 and TRBJ1-2; D remains unclear. Germline CDR1 reads GTSNPN; CDR2 reads SVGIG (reference sequence). The ends were cut back, 4 bases at V and 4 bases at J, with 7 bases in the middle. CDR3 size: 11 residues. The CDR3: CAWNRAYGYTF. DNA of the CDR3: TGTGCCTGGAATCGAGCCTATGGCTACACCTTC. The full variable domain, completed using reference TRBV30 and TRBJ1-2, is SQTIHQWPATLVQPVGSPLSLECTVEGTSNPNLYWYRQAAGRGLQLLFYSVGIGQISSEVPQNLSASRPQDRQFILSSKKLLLSDSGFYLCAWNRAYGYTFGSGTRLTVV.